This T cell receptor (beta chain) was profiled in a study of blood T cell repertoires in COVID-19. Background on the study: Acute and convalescent COVID-19 samples came from the United States, Italy and Spain. From T cells, B-cell-depleted T cells, or PBMCs came the material, which was cDNA or gDNA.

J lost 5 bases, V lost 7 bases, and 10 bases had no gene match. Per the germline V gene, CDR1 is SNHLY and CDR2 is FYNNEI. This CDR3 is built from 15 residues. A Seattle source enrolled patients during active infection and followed them longitudinally. In the study's own analysis: Estimated nucleated cell counts came from reference gene primer amplification. Clones were read by immunoSEQ multiplex PCR, and TCRdb kept only the in-frame ones, dropping some. The DNA was the basis for D and trimming; V, J and clone size are from that table. Among about 150,000 clones listed, over 75% were seen once. The chain joins TRBV2 to TRBJ1-1; 10 bases fit TRBD1. Sequencing used peripheral blood. The receptor was isolated from a man aged 55 to 70 with COVID-19, enrolled during active disease. The CDR3 nucleotides are TGTGCCAGCAAGGGGACAGGGGCCGGGGGGACTGAAGCTTTCTTT. Translation gives CASKGTGAGGTEAFF. Together with reference TRBV2 and TRBJ1-1, the CDR3 gives the full variable domain: EPEVTQTPSHQVTQMGQEVILRCVPISNHLYFYWYRQILGQKVEFLVSFYNNEISEKSEIFDDQFSVERPDGSNFTLKIRSTKLEDSAMYFCASKGTGAGGTEAFFGQGTRLTVV.